A single sample gave rise to the 9 T cell receptor beta chains below, sequenced in a study of blood T cell repertoires in COVID-19. Here immunoSEQ multiplex PCR was the method, and the copy in TCRdb shows in-frame clones only, minus some. The sample yields fewer than 60,000 clones, about 87% seen once. Material: peripheral blood. The receptors come from a woman aged 55 to 70 with COVID-19, enrolled during active disease.

The CDR3 sequence is CASSSPGLANNEQFF. As DNA, the CDR3 is TGTGCCAGCAGTTCCCCGGGACTAGCGAACAATGAGCAGTTCTTC. The chain carries TRBV27 and TRBJ2-1; TRBD2 aligns across 10 bases. V shed 4 bases and J 5 bases; nucleotides not matched to a gene: 5. CDR1 is MNHEY and CDR2 is SMNVEV in the germline V gene (reference sequence). The CDR3 is 15 amino acids.

This clone appeared a single time. V gene TRBV5-1 combines with J gene TRBJ1-5, with TRBD1 identical over 9 bases. The CDR3 length is 14 residues. CDR1 is SGHRS and CDR2 is YFSETQ in the germline V gene. V lost 2 bases to trimming and J lost 7 bases; unmatched junction nucleotides: 4. DNA of the CDR3: TGCGCCAGCAGCTTTACAGGGGGCGGGCAGCCCCAGCATTTT. Protein product: CASSFTGGGQPQHF. Complete variable domain (other parts from reference TRBV5-1 and TRBJ1-5): KAGVTQTPRYLIKTRGQQVTLSCSPISGHRSVSWYQQTPGQGLQFLFEYFSETQRNKGNFPGRFSGRQFSNSRSEMNVSTLELGDSALYLCASSFTGGGQPQHFGDGTRLSIL.

V gene TRBV6-5 combines with J gene TRBJ2-1; 10 nucleotides line up with TRBD2. The J segment lost 6 bases and the V segment lost 5 bases, leaving 7 bases of the junction unmatched. CDR1 and CDR2 (germline): MNHEY, SVGAGI. The CDR3 is 15 residues long. In DNA, the CDR3 is TGTGCCAGCAGTCCACCAGCGGGAGGGCCCAATGAGCAGTTCTTC. It is translated as CASSPPAGGPNEQFF.

CDR3 residues: CASRRDNMNTEAFF. The CDR3 nucleotides read TGTGCCAGCAGACGGGACAACATGAACACTGAAGCTTTCTTT. This chain joins TRBV14 and TRBJ1-1, with D tentatively TRBD1 (6 bases). CDR3 length equals 14 residues. The germline V gene encodes CDR1 SGHDN and CDR2 FVKESK. The V and J ends lost 6 bases and 0 bases respectively, with 11 bases between them.

V usage is TRBV9 and J usage is TRBJ1-4, with D possibly being TRBD1 (6 bases). The CDR3 runs to 14 residues. Germline CDR1 reads SGDLS; CDR2 reads YYNGEE. Trimming removed 2 bases at V and 3 bases at J, with 8 bases between. The CDR3 DNA sequence: TGTGCCAGCAGCGTCGGACAGTCTAATGAAAAACTGTTTTTT. Amino acids: CASSVGQSNEKLFF.

The rearrangement joins TRBV7-8 to TRBJ2-3; no clear D gene. Trimming shortened V by 6 bases and J by 6 bases, and 10 bases separated the two germline ends. The CDR3 sequence is 12 residues long. Germline CDR1 and CDR2: SGHVS and FQNEAQ. The CDR3, as DNA: TGTGCCAGCAGAGGCGCCGGGGATACGCAGTATTTT. Translation: CASRGAGDTQYF.

The table lists this clone with a count of one. This chain connects TRBV4-2 to TRBJ2-5; D gene uncertain. The CDR3 totals 13 residues. Trimming took 0 bases from V and 4 from J, leaving 6 bases between them. CDR1 and CDR2 (germline): LGHNA, YNFKEQ. CDR3 coding DNA: TGTGCCAGCAGCCAAGATGTGAGAGAGACCCAGTACTTC. As protein: CASSQDVRETQYF.

The chain is built from TRBV19 and TRBJ1-5; no reliable D call. V was trimmed by 3 bases and J by 0 bases, leaving 6 bases between them. CDR1 and CDR2 (germline): LNHDA, SQIVND (reference sequence). The CDR3 totals 14 residues. CDR3 loop: CASSIPHSNQPQHF. CDR3 nucleotides: TGTGCCAGTAGTATCCCCCATAGCAATCAGCCCCAGCATTTT.

The chain employs TRBV3-1 (or the pseudogene TRBV3-2) and TRBJ2-1, with a weak D call TRBD2 (6 bases). Trimming took off 4 bases at V and 2 bases at J, with 12 bases between the two ends. The V gene's germline CDR1 is LGHDT and CDR2 YNNKEL (reference sequence). This CDR3 is built from 15 residues. In DNA, the CDR3 is TGTGCCAGCAGCCTTGGCGGGACTCCCTACAATGAGCAGTTCTTC. The encoded protein is CASSLGGTPYNEQFF.